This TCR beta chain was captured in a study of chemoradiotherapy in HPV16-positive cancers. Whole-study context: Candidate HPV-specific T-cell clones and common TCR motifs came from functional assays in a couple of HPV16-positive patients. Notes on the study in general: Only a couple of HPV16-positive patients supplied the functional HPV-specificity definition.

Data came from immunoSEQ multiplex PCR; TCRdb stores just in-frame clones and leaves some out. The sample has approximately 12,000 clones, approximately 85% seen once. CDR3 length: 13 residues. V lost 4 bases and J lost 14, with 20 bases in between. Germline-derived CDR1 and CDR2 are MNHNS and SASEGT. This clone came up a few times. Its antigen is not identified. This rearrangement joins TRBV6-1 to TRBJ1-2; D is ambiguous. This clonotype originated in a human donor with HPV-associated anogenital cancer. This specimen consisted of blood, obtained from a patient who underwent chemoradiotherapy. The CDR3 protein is CASSVGSARPGTF. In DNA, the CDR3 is TGTGCCAGCAGTGTTGGCTCGGCCCGGCCCGGGACCTTC.